The 9 T cell receptor beta chains in this list originate from one sample, sequenced in a study of T-cell memory formation after mild COVID-19. TCRdb passed the 5' RACE reads through MiXCR, listing each CDR3 protein once. The sample holds about 110,000 distinct CDR3 sequences, around 17% seen once. Sequencing was done on a sample of PBMCs or a T cell subset sorted from them (not recorded which). Every receptor here comes from a man aged 18-30 years who had mild COVID-19 (a few samples of this study predate the infection). Cell type and time point are not known.

The chain is built from TRBV6-2 or TRBV6-3 and TRBJ2-7; TRBD1 is a possible D gene (6 bases). V lost 6 bases to trimming and J lost 0 bases, with 15 bases between them. The CDR3 length is 15 residues. Per the germline V gene, CDR1 is MNHEY and CDR2 is SVGEGT. This CDR3 reads CASSFSGVDSYEQYF. DNA for the CDR3: TGTGCCAGCAGCTTTTCAGGGGTGGACTCCTACGAGCAGTACTTC.

The chain joins TRBV4-2 to TRBJ2-6, with D perhaps TRBD1 (6 bases). V was trimmed by 4 bases and J by 4 bases, leaving 14 bases between them. The CDR3 has 16 residues. Germline V CDR1 and CDR2: LGHNA, YNFKEQ. Here the CDR3 reads CASSRTTGSGANVLTF. In DNA, the CDR3 is TGTGCCAGCAGCCGAACCACAGGGTCGGGGGCCAACGTCCTGACTTTC.

J is TRBJ2-2 and V is TRBV20-1; D gene unclear. This CDR3 comprises 11 residues. The germline CDR1 and CDR2 sequences are DFQATT and SNEGSKA (reference sequence). V was shortened by 3 bases and J by 5 bases, with 4 bases between the two germline ends. The CDR3 sequence is CSASRTGELFF. The CDR3, as DNA: TGCAGTGCTAGCCGGACCGGGGAGCTGTTTTTT.

This clonotype turned up a few times. The chain uses TRBV19 and TRBJ2-1; no reliable D call. The CDR3 is made up of 13 amino acids. V lost 10 bases, J lost 0 bases, and 10 bases lay in between. The germline gives CDR1 LNHDA, CDR2 SQIVND (reference sequence). The CDR3 loop is CATSLNSYNEQFF. CDR3 nucleotide sequence: TGTGCCACCTCGTTGAACTCCTACAATGAGCAGTTCTTC.

The chain combines TRBV5-4 with TRBJ2-3; TRBD1 or TRBD2 may be the D gene (6 bases each). Germline V CDR1 and CDR2: SGHNT, YYREEE (reference sequence). Trimming pared 0 bases from V and 3 bases from J, leaving 14 bases between. The CDR3 consists of 16 residues. CDR3 in amino acids: CASSLAFGGQTDTQYF. The CDR3 bases are TGTGCCAGCAGCTTGGCCTTCGGGGGCCAAACAGATACGCAGTATTTT.

The chain recombines TRBV12-3 or TRBV12-4 with TRBJ2-3, with D maybe TRBD1 (7 bases). The CDR3 is 15 amino acids. V lost 3 bases and J lost 4, with 14 bases in between. In DNA form, the CDR3 reads TGTGCCAGCAGTTTTGGTGCGGGACAGTCAGATACGCAGTATTTT. Translation: CASSFGAGQSDTQYF.

This clonotype turned up a few times. The chain employs TRBV6-5 and TRBJ1-2; TRBD1 is a possible D gene (5 bases). This CDR3 comprises 13 residues. The germline V gene encodes CDR1 MNHEY and CDR2 SVGAGI. The germline V and J ends were trimmed by 5 bases and 6 bases, with 13 bases remaining between them. The DNA for the CDR3 is TGTGCCAGCAGTCCCCCGGGACGCCATGGCTACACCTTC. Translation: CASSPPGRHGYTF.

The genes are TRBV12-3 or TRBV12-4 and TRBJ2-4; TRBD1 matches at 7 bases. Trimming took 9 bases from V and 0 from J; bases not matched to a gene: 14. This CDR3 spans 17 amino acids. The CDR3 loop reads CARGGAGPLLAKNIQYF. CDR3 nucleotide sequence: TGTGCCAGAGGGGGCGCAGGACCTTTACTAGCCAAAAACATTCAGTACTTC.

This clonotype was seen a few times. The V call is TRBV7-9, the J call TRBJ1-5, with D hard to call. CDR3 length equals 12 residues. The V gene lost 4 bases and the J gene lost 4 bases, with 5 bases spanning the gap. In germline, CDR1 is SEHNR, CDR2 FQNEAQ (reference sequence). In DNA form, the CDR3 reads TGTGCCAGCAGCTACATAAATCAGCCCCAGCATTTT. Translation: CASSYINQPQHF.